The present T cell receptor beta chain was sequenced within a study of T cell responses to AZD1222 COVID-19 vaccine. Notes on the study in general: Possibly, clonal diversity was underestimated; donors were largely white British and included more females. Regions left unmutated in variants are reportedly the target of nearly half of spike-specific TCRs.

The repertoire was sequenced with immunoSEQ multiplex PCR; TCRdb's copy has only in-frame clones and lacks some. Of 80,000 or so clones listed, roughly 82% are singletons. With respect to this clone: Its target is not known.

Sequenced material: peripheral blood, taken on day 0 of AZD1222 vaccination. This receptor was taken from an adult in good health.

The DNA of the CDR3 is TGTGCCAGTAGCCTGCGGACAGGGGGGAACACTGAAGCTTTCTTT. Translated, it gives CASSLRTGGNTEAFF. V usage is TRBV19 and J usage is TRBJ1-1; 10 nucleotides agree with TRBD1. The CDR3 is 15 residues long. The germline CDR1 and CDR2 sequences are LNHDA and SQIVND (reference sequence). The trim removed 6 bases at V and 1 base at J, leaving 5 bases unmatched.